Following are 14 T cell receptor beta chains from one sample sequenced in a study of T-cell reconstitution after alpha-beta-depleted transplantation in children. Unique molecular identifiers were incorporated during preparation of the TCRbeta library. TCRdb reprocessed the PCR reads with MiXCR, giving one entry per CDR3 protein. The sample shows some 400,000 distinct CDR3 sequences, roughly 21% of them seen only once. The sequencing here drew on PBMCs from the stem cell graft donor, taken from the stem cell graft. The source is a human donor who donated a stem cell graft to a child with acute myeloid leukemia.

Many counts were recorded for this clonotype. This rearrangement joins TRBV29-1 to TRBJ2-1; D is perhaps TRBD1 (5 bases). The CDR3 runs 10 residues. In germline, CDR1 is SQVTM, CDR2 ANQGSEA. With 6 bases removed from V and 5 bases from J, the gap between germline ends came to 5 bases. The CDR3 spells CSVDNNEQFF. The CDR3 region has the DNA TGCAGCGTGGACAACAATGAGCAGTTCTTC.

The CDR3 here is CSARDPLAWNNEQFF. The CDR3 region has the DNA TGCAGTGCTAGAGATCCCCTAGCTTGGAACAATGAGCAGTTCTTC. J is TRBJ2-1 and V is TRBV20-1, with D possibly TRBD2 on 5 matching bases. The CDR3 consists of 15 residues. V dropped 0 bases and J dropped 5 bases, with 14 bases sitting between them. Germline-derived CDR1 and CDR2 are DFQATT and SNEGSKA (reference sequence).

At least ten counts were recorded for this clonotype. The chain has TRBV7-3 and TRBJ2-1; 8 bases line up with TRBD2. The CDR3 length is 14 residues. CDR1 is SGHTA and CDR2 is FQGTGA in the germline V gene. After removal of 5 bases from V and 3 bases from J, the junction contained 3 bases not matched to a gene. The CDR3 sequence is CASSTSGSYNEQFF. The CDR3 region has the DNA TGTGCCAGCAGCACTAGCGGAAGCTACAATGAGCAGTTCTTC.

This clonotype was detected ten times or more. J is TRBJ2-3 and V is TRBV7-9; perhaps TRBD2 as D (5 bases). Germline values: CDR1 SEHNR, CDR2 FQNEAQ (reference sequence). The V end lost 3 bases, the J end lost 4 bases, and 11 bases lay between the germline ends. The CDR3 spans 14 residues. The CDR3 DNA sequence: TGTGCCAGCAGCTTGGACTCAGCGGCAGATACGCAGTATTTT. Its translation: CASSLDSAADTQYF.

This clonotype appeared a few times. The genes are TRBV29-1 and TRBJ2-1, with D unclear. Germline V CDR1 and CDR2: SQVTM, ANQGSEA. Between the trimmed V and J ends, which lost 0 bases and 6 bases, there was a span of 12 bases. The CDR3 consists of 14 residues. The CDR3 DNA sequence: TGCAGCGTTGAAGATGAGCTACACCCCAATGAGCAGTTCTTC. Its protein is CSVEDELHPNEQFF.

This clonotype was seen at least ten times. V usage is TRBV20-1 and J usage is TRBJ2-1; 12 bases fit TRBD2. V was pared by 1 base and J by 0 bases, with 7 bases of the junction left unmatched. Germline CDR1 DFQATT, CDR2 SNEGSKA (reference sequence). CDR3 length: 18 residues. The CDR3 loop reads CSARGEGLAGDSYNEQFF. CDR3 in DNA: TGCAGTGCTAGAGGAGAGGGACTAGCGGGCGACTCCTACAATGAGCAGTTCTTC.

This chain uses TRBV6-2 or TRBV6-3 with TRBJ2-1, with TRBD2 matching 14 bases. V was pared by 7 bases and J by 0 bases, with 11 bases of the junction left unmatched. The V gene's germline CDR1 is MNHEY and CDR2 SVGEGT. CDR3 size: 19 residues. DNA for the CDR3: TGTGCCAGCACCCTGACTAGCGGGAGGGCCAAGGGCTCCTACAATGAGCAGTTCTTC. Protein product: CASTLTSGRAKGSYNEQFF.

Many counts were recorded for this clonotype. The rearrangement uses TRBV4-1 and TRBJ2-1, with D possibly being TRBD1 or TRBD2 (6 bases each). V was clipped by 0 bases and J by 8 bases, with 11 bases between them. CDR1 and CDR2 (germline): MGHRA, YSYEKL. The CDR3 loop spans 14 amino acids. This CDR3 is CASSQDGGGDEQFF. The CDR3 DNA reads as TGCGCCAGCAGCCAAGACGGGGGCGGGGATGAGCAGTTCTTC.

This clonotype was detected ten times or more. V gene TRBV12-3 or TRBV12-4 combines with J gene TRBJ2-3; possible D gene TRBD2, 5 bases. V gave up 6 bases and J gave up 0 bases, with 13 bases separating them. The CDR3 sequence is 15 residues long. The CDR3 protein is CASSPTKASTDTQYF. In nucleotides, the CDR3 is TGTGCCAGCAGCCCGACTAAGGCCAGCACAGATACGCAGTATTTT.

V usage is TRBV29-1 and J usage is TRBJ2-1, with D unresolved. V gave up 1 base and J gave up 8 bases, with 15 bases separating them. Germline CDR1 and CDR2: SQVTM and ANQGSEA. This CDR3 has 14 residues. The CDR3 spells CSVEGSTRSDEQFF. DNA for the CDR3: TGCAGCGTTGAAGGTTCGACCAGGTCTGATGAGCAGTTCTTC.

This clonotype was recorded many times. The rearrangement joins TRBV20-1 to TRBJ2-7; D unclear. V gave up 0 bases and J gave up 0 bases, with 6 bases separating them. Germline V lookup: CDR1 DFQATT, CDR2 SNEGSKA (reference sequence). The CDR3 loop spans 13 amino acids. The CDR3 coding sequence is TGCAGTGCTAGAGATGCCTTCTCCTACGAGCAGTACTTC. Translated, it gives CSARDAFSYEQYF.

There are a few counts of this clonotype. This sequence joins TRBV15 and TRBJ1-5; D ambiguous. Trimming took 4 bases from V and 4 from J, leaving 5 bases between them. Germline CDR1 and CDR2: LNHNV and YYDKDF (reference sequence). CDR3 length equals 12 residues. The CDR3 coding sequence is TGTGCCACCAGCATTGATAATCAGCCCCAGCATTTT. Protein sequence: CATSIDNQPQHF.

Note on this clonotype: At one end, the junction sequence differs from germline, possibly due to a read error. In DNA, the CDR3 is TGTGCCAGCAGCTTGACCGCGGATGAGCTGTTCTTC. Translated, it gives CASSLTADELFF. The rearrangement joins TRBV5-6 to TRBJ2-1; no clear D. There are 12 residues in the CDR3. From germline, CDR1 is SGHDT and CDR2 YYEEEE. Complete variable domain (other parts from reference TRBV5-6 and TRBJ2-1): DAGVTQSPTHLIKTRGQQVTLRCSPKSGHDTVSWYQQALGQGPQFIFQYYEEEERQRGNFPDRFSGHQFPNYSSELNVNALLLGDSALYLCASSLTADELFFGPGTRLTVL.

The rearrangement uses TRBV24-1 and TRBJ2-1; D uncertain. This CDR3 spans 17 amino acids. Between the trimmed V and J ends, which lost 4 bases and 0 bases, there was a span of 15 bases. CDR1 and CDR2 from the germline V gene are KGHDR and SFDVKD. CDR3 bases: TGTGCCACCAGTGAAGCACTACCCCTCGGCTCCTACAATGAGCAGTTCTTC. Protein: CATSEALPLGSYNEQFF.